The clone carrying this T cell receptor beta chain occurred a few times. Other DNA sequences of this sample code for an identical CDR3. This record comes from a study of blood T cell repertoires in COVID-19. Germline assignment: CDR1 GTSNPN and CDR2 SVGIG (reference sequence). The CDR3 is 14 amino acids. J gave up 4 bases and V 2 bases, and 6 bases lay outside the gene matches. In the original workflow: How many nucleated cells were present was estimated from reference gene primer amplification. Sequencing used immunoSEQ multiplex PCR; TCRdb keeps in-frame clones, though not all of them. D and trimming were read from the DNA, whereas the V and J calls and clone size are those reported in that table. The table records approximately 260,000 clones, around 83% of them present only once.

This TCR was sampled from a woman in her sixties or seventies with active or convalescent COVID-19. The sample taken for sequencing was peripheral blood. V and J are TRBV30 and TRBJ2-7; 9 bases agree with TRBD1. The CDR3 protein is CAWSSGTGLYEQYF. The CDR3 DNA reads as TGTGCCTGGAGTTCCGGGACAGGGTTATACGAGCAGTACTTC.